The 26 T cell receptor beta chains below all came from one sample that was sequenced in a study of CD8+ T cells in alopecia areata. Treatment of the sample: oral pan-JAK inhibitor, 5-10 mg twice daily. Sequencing templates came from extracted RNA that was reverse transcribed into cDNA. This table comes from immunoSEQ multiplex PCR, and its TCRdb copy is limited to in-frame clones, with some not included. The sample holds 110,000 or so clones; 56% are singletons and the top ten take under 3.5%. The input for sequencing was CD4+ T cells sorted from blood, taken at week 24, from a patient treated with tofacitinib. The receptors here all came from a human donor with alopecia areata.

The chain uses TRBV5-4 and TRBJ1-1, with D possibly matching TRBD1 (5 bases). V was clipped by 0 bases and J by 8 bases, with 11 bases between them. From germline, CDR1 is SGHNT and CDR2 YYREEE (reference sequence). The CDR3 has 13 residues. CDR3 sequence reads: CASSLGAGPEAFF. CDR3 nucleotides: TGTGCCAGCAGCTTGGGGGCAGGGCCAGAAGCTTTCTTT.

This rearrangement joins TRBV5-1 to TRBJ2-2; D is unclear. Germline loops: CDR1 SGHRS, CDR2 YFSETQ. The CDR3 contains 13 residues. The V and J ends lost 3 bases and 0 bases respectively, with 3 bases between them. In DNA, the CDR3 is TGCGCCAGCAGCTCCACGAACACCGGGGAGCTGTTTTTT. This sequence encodes CASSSTNTGELFF. The whole variable domain, filled in from reference TRBV5-1 and TRBJ2-2, reads KAGVTQTPRYLIKTRGQQVTLSCSPISGHRSVSWYQQTPGQGLQFLFEYFSETQRNKGNFPGRFSGRQFSNSRSEMNVSTLELGDSALYLCASSSTNTGELFFGEGSRLTVL.

This clone appeared a few times. The V and J genes are TRBV5-1 and TRBJ1-1; 9 nucleotides match TRBD1. The V segment lost 3 bases and the J segment 8 bases; nucleotides outside the gene matches: 11. The CDR3 is 15 amino acids. From germline, CDR1 is SGHRS and CDR2 YFSETQ. CDR3 bases: TGCGCCAGCAGCTCGACAGGGGGATTGGAACAAGAAGCTTTCTTT. This codes for CASSSTGGLEQEAFF.

This clone has a handful of counts. The chain employs TRBV6-1 and TRBJ2-2, with 9 bases matching TRBD1. The junction had 7 bases not matched to a gene; V was cut back by 6 bases and J by 5 bases. The CDR3 loop spans 15 amino acids. Germline CDR1 is MNHNS and CDR2 is SASEGT. CDR3 sequence (DNA): TGTGCCAGCAGGGGACAGGGAGGTGGGACCGGGGAGCTGTTTTTT. This sequence encodes CASRGQGGGTGELFF.

This clone was picked up a small number of times. Other nucleotide sequences from this sample produce the same CDR3. The V and J genes are TRBV5-1 and TRBJ1-6; D possibly corresponds to TRBD1 (5 bases). The germline V gene encodes CDR1 SGHRS and CDR2 YFSETQ. Trimming shortened V by 0 bases and J by 5 bases, and 9 bases separated the two germline ends. The CDR3 length is 15 residues. CDR3: CASSLGGTDNSPLHF. In DNA form, the CDR3 reads TGCGCCAGCAGCTTGGGGGGGACGGATAATTCACCCCTCCACTTT.

The chain recombines TRBV5-1 with TRBJ1-1, with D unresolved. This CDR3 is built from 15 residues. Germline CDR1 reads SGHRS; CDR2 reads YFSETQ. V lost 0 bases and J 6 bases, leaving 15 bases between the germline ends. CDR3 protein: CASSLAIGAGSEAFF. CDR3 nucleotide sequence: TGCGCCAGCAGCTTGGCCATAGGAGCGGGCTCTGAAGCTTTCTTT.

CDR3 coding DNA: TGTGCCGTGGGGGGCGCGGGCACCGGGGAGCTGTTTTTT. Translated, it gives CAVGGAGTGELFF. The chain joins TRBV2 to TRBJ2-2; the D gene could be TRBD1 or TRBD2 (6 bases each). Germline V gene lookup returns CDR1 SNHLY and CDR2 FYNNEI. This CDR3 is built from 13 residues. The ends were cut back, 11 bases at V and 4 bases at J, with 14 bases in the middle.

The chain uses TRBV30 and TRBJ1-2; D may be TRBD1 (5 bases). The germline CDR1 and CDR2 sequences are GTSNPN and SVGIG (reference sequence). The CDR3 loop spans 13 amino acids. Trimming pared 2 bases from V and 7 bases from J, leaving 14 bases between. The CDR3 DNA reads TGTGCCTGGAGTCCGATGGGGGTTAGTGGCTACACCTTC. It is translated as CAWSPMGVSGYTF.

The rearrangement uses TRBV9 and TRBJ2-7; 10 nucleotides match TRBD2. The CDR3 spans 15 residues. CDR1 and CDR2 from the germline V gene are SGDLS and YYNGEE. V gave up 3 bases and J gave up 5 bases; unmatched junction bases: 8. CDR3: CASSGQRGGRNEQYF. The CDR3, as DNA: TGTGCCAGCAGCGGCCAGCGGGGGGGCCGGAACGAGCAGTACTTC.

The J gene is TRBJ1-6, the V gene TRBV4-1, with 7 bases identical to TRBD1. Trimming cost V 2 bases and J 7 bases; bases outside gene matches: 5. Germline loops: CDR1 MGHRA, CDR2 YSYEKL. This CDR3 is 15 amino acids long. The CDR3 nucleotides are TGCGCCAGCAGCCAACGGACAGGCTCCAATTCACCCCTCCACTTT. It specifies CASSQRTGSNSPLHF.

This rearrangement joins TRBV6-5 to TRBJ1-3, with a possible D match to TRBD1 (5 bases). CDR1 and CDR2 (germline): MNHEY, SVGAGI. This CDR3 region has 16 residues. V lost 0 bases and J 3 bases, leaving 12 bases between the germline ends. CDR3 residues: CASSYSTRGFGNTIYF. CDR3 DNA: TGTGCCAGCAGTTACTCGACCCGGGGGTTTGGAAACACCATATATTTT.

CDR3 sequence (DNA): TGTGCCAGCAGCTTATTGCCGGCAGAAGGAGGCTACACCTTC. Amino acid sequence: CASSLLPAEGGYTF. The chain employs TRBV7-6 and TRBJ1-2; D unresolved. Germline V CDR1 and CDR2: SGHVS, FNYEAQ. The CDR3 consists of 14 residues. The V end lost 2 bases, the J end lost 8 bases, and 15 bases lay between the germline ends.

This chain connects TRBV2 to TRBJ2-3; D might be TRBD1 (6 bases). V gave up 9 bases and J gave up 0 bases, with 13 bases separating them. The germline V gene encodes CDR1 SNHLY and CDR2 FYNNEI. The CDR3 extends over 14 amino acids. The DNA of the CDR3 is TGTGCCAGTAGGACAGTGCTTAGCACAGATACGCAGTATTTT. It codes for CASRTVLSTDTQYF.

The chain uses TRBV30 and TRBJ2-3, with a weak D call TRBD2 (5 bases). Between the trimmed V and J ends, which lost 0 bases and 7 bases, there was a span of 11 bases. This CDR3 is built from 13 residues. Germline V gene data show CDR1 as GTSNPN and CDR2 as SVGIG (reference sequence). The CDR3 nucleotides are TGTGCCTGGAGTGTACTGGACGGGAATACGCAGTATTTT. Protein: CAWSVLDGNTQYF.

Written as DNA, the CDR3 is TGTGCCAGCAGCCCCACAGGGTCGTGGAGCACTGAAGCTTTCTTT. Encoded protein: CASSPTGSWSTEAFF. This chain uses TRBV5-6 with TRBJ1-1; possible D gene TRBD1, 6 bases. V was cut by 4 bases and J by 4 bases, with 17 bases left in between. Germline CDR1 reads SGHDT; CDR2 reads YYEEEE. The CDR3 extends over 15 amino acids.

The chain combines TRBV7-2 with TRBJ2-5; D is undetermined. Deletions cut 2 bases from V and 1 base from J, with 2 bases between. The CDR3 is 12 amino acids. Germline CDR1 SGHTA, CDR2 FQGNSA. The CDR3 DNA sequence: TGTGCCAGCAGCTTACTCCAAGAGACCCAGTACTTC. The encoded protein is CASSLLQETQYF.

This chain joins TRBV29-1 and TRBJ1-2; 8 bases are a match to TRBD1. The CDR3 sequence is 12 residues long. Germline V gene lookup returns CDR1 SQVTM and CDR2 ANQGSEA. V trimming: 4 bases; J trimming: 12 bases; junction bases outside the gene matches: 10. DNA of the CDR3: TGCAGCGTTGTCCCTCTGGGCAGGGGGCACACCTTC. As protein: CSVVPLGRGHTF.

V and J are TRBV5-1 and TRBJ2-3; maybe TRBD1 (5 bases). Trimming shortened V by 3 bases and J by 2 bases, and 10 bases separated the two germline ends. From germline, CDR1 is SGHRS and CDR2 YFSETQ. The CDR3 is made up of 14 amino acids. CDR3 nucleotides: TGCGCCAGCAGCTCAAGGGGTTCCACAGATACGCAGTATTTT. It encodes CASSSRGSTDTQYF. Supplemented by reference TRBV5-1 and TRBJ2-3, the full variable domain reads KAGVTQTPRYLIKTRGQQVTLSCSPISGHRSVSWYQQTPGQGLQFLFEYFSETQRNKGNFPGRFSGRQFSNSRSEMNVSTLELGDSALYLCASSSRGSTDTQYFGPGTRLTVL.

J is TRBJ1-6 and V is TRBV19; perhaps TRBD1 as D (6 bases). The CDR3 is 14 amino acids. Trimming pared 7 bases from V and 7 bases from J, leaving 14 bases between. CDR1 and CDR2 from the germline V gene are LNHDA and SQIVND (reference sequence). The CDR3 loop reads CASTRAGVNSPLHF. DNA for the CDR3: TGTGCCAGTACGAGGGCAGGGGTGAATTCACCCCTCCACTTT.

The chain carries TRBV7-2 and TRBJ1-5; D unclear. Deletions cut 4 bases from V and 0 bases from J, with 7 bases between. This CDR3 has 14 amino acids. Per the germline V gene, CDR1 is SGHTA and CDR2 is FQGNSA. The CDR3 region is CASSSQYSNQPQHF. CDR3 coding DNA: TGTGCCAGCAGCTCACAGTATAGCAATCAGCCCCAGCATTTT.

V and J are TRBV4-3 and TRBJ2-3, with TRBD2 as a possible D gene (6 bases). This CDR3 is built from 15 residues. Trimming shortened V by 1 base and J by 5 bases, and 13 bases separated the two germline ends. The germline V gene encodes CDR1 LGHNA and CDR2 YSLEER. The DNA of the CDR3 is TGCGCCAGCAGCCAAGGAGGTGGAGGGCGAGATACGCAGTATTTT. Its translation is CASSQGGGGRDTQYF.

This clone was seen more than once but under ten times. J is TRBJ2-1 and V is TRBV6-5, with 14 bases identical to TRBD2. Germline V CDR1 and CDR2: MNHEY, SVGAGI. The CDR3 loop spans 15 amino acids. V shed 6 bases and J 7 bases; nucleotides not matched to a gene: 5. In DNA form, the CDR3 reads TGTGCCAGCAGAGAGGGGACTAGCGGGGGTAATGAGCAGTTCTTC. It encodes CASREGTSGGNEQFF.

This clone was seen only a few times. The chain combines TRBV7-2 with TRBJ2-1, with D uncertain. The CDR3 length is 11 residues. Trimming took 5 bases from V and 2 from J, leaving 1 base between them. CDR1 is SGHTA, CDR2 FQGNSA, per germline. The CDR3 region has the DNA TGTGCCAGCAGCCCCTACAATGAGCAGTTCTTC. The encoded protein is CASSPYNEQFF.

The genes are TRBV27 and TRBJ2-7; D is ambiguous. The V end lost 0 bases, the J end lost 5 bases, and 11 bases lay between the germline ends. This CDR3 has 14 amino acids. Germline V lookup: CDR1 MNHEY, CDR2 SMNVEV (reference sequence). CDR3 loop: CASSLSGFDNEQYF. The CDR3 nucleotides are TGTGCCAGCAGTTTATCGGGGTTTGATAACGAGCAGTACTTC.

The sample holds a few counts of this clone. This rearrangement joins TRBV30 to TRBJ1-5, with D unclear. CDR1 is GTSNPN, CDR2 SVGIG, per germline (reference sequence). V was cut by 0 bases and J by 3 bases, with 9 bases left in between. CDR3 length: 14 residues. The CDR3 reads CAWSVLTANQPQHF. The CDR3 DNA follows: TGTGCCTGGAGTGTACTGACTGCCAATCAGCCCCAGCATTTT.

The chain couples TRBV15 to TRBJ1-1, with D uncertain. Germline-derived CDR1 and CDR2 are LNHNV and YYDKDF (reference sequence). CDR3 length: 14 residues. With 1 base removed from V and 7 bases from J, the gap between germline ends came to 13 bases. CDR3 residues: CATSRVGFSVEAFF. CDR3 nucleotide sequence: TGTGCCACCAGCAGAGTGGGGTTTTCGGTTGAAGCTTTCTTT.